The source of this T cell receptor beta chain is a study of blood T cell repertoires in COVID-19 (TCRdb year 2020). For the study in its entirety: Samples from collaborators originated in the United States, Italy and Spain and spanned both the acute and convalescent phases of COVID-19. A de-identified subject ID, COVID-19 status, age in years and sex were almost always included in the sample metadata. The prospective study material was composed of cDNA or gDNA derived from T cells, B-cell-depleted T cells, or PBMCs. The samples were drawn from the first 160 participants of the ongoing ImmuneRACE study and from some 1,300 subjects provided by 6 global collaborators. Where HLA class I and class II types were available, the types were taken from metadata supplied by the sample provider, not from assay-based typing. The dataset comprised deeply sampled blood TCRbeta repertoires from subjects exposed to, actively infected with, or recovered from COVID-19. A freely available public database, intended as a resource for researchers studying the immune response to SARS-CoV-2, is where the repertoires were released.

Findings and caveats that apply to the study as a whole: How much clinical and demographic metadata was included differed by source and by participant, and the metadata was provided uncurated.

Samples from volunteer blood donors who had recovered from COVID-19 were contributed by a second Seattle source. Whole blood was collected in K2EDTA tubes by collaborating institutions according to the institutions' own protocols. For TCRbeta analysis, collaborators shipped samples in one of three forms: frozen whole blood, isolated PBMCs, or DNA extracted from either of those sample types. The immunoSEQ Assay, a bias-controlled multiplex PCR, was used to amplify TCRbeta CDR3 regions from genomic DNA. From the authors' description of their analysis: Within the assay, amplification of reference gene primers was used to estimate how many nucleated cells each sample contained. To quantify the absolute abundance of each unique TCRbeta CDR3 rearrangement, sequence reads were collapsed and filtered. Productive Simpson clonality was computed per sample as the square root of Simpson's diversity index over productive rearrangements. The source is immuneACCESS, and TCRdb retained only in-frame sequences with V and J called. Part of the clones is not carried over; for the studies checked, unresolved V genes explain less than half of this, and the remainder is unexplained. For V, J and clone size, that table is used; D and trimming come from the DNA. Across this sample there are some 150,000 clones, with more than 75% seen only once. The top ten clonotypes cover roughly 37% of the sample.

This clone was seen a few times. There is no known antigen for this receptor. No per-base quality is available; no much larger clone lies one base away. Trimming at the junction amounts to 5 bases on V and 2 bases on J, and the germline ends lie 17 bases apart. In the germline V gene, CDR1 corresponds to KGHSH and CDR2 to LQKENI. The CDR3 runs 16 amino acids, cysteine and phenylalanine included. The kept DNA is CDR3 alone, 48 bases in frame from the first base. Sequencing input: peripheral blood. This receptor was identified in a man between 50 and 59 years old who had recovered from COVID-19. The chain couples TRBV18 to TRBJ2-3; perhaps TRBD1 is the D gene, with 6 bases matching. The nucleotides read TGTGCCAGCTCAACAACAGGACAGCGACCCACAGATACGCAGTATTTT. The resulting protein is CASSTTGQRPTDTQYF.